This entry concerns a single T cell receptor (beta chain). Its cognate antigen is unknown. These data originate in a study of response to subunit inactivated influenza vaccine. The germline gives CDR1 SGHTA, CDR2 FQGTGA. This CDR3 spans 16 amino acids. J was trimmed by 6 bases and V by 2 bases; bases with no gene match: 5. General study results and limits: That few new T cells are recruited by each seasonal influenza vaccination was the authors' suggestion.

Using its own MiXCR run on the RT-PCR reads, TCRdb lists one record per CDR3 protein. There are 450,000 to 550,000 distinct CDR3 sequences in the sample; around 25% occur only once, and 1.5% to 2% lies in the top ten. The sequences come from CD4+ T cells sorted from PBMCs, collected approximately 5 days after vaccination. V gene TRBV7-3 combines with J gene TRBJ2-1; 12 positions agree with TRBD2. This TCR was sampled from a man in his fifties or sixties who received an inactivated influenza vaccine. CDR3 loop: CASSLRLAGGPNEQFF. The DNA of the CDR3 is TGTGCCAGCAGCTTACGGCTAGCGGGAGGGCCCAATGAGCAGTTCTTC.